The sequence of this T cell receptor beta chain was determined in a study of blood T cell repertoires in COVID-19. Study-level background: The samples span acute and convalescent COVID-19 from the United States, Italy and Spain. In each case, the material was cDNA or gDNA derived from T cells, B-cell-depleted T cells, or PBMCs.

Trimming took 0 bases from V and 8 from J; bases not matched to a gene: 10. This CDR3 is built from 16 residues. CDR1 is SGHTS, CDR2 YDEGEE, per germline. Original methodology: Nucleated cell counts were estimated from reference gene primer amplification. Libraries were prepared by immunoSEQ multiplex PCR; TCRdb keeps only in-frame clonotypes and omits some of them. V, J and clone size are taken as reported in that table, and D and trimming were inferred from the DNA itself. This sample has roughly 180,000 clones, with around 83% found just once. The sequenced sample was peripheral blood. This clonotype originated in a woman aged 25 to 45 with active or convalescent COVID-19. V is TRBV5-8 and J is TRBJ2-3, with 9 bases aligning to TRBD1. The CDR3 is CASSLAGTGTPGTQYF. CDR3 sequence (DNA): TGTGCCAGCAGCTTGGCGGGGACAGGGACCCCGGGTACGCAGTATTTT.